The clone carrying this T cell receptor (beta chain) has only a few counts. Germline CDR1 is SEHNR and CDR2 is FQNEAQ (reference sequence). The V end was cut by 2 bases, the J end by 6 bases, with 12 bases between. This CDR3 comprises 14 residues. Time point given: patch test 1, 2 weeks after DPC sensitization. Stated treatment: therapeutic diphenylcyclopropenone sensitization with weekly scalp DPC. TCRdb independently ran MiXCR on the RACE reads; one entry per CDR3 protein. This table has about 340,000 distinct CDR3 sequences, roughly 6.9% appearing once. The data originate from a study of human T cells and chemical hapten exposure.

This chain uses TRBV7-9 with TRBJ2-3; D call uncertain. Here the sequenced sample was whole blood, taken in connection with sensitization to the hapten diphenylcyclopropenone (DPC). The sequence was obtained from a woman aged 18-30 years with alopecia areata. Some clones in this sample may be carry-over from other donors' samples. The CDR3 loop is CASSLSVTPDTQYF. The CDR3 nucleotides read TGTGCCAGCAGCTTATCAGTGACGCCCGATACGCAGTATTTT.